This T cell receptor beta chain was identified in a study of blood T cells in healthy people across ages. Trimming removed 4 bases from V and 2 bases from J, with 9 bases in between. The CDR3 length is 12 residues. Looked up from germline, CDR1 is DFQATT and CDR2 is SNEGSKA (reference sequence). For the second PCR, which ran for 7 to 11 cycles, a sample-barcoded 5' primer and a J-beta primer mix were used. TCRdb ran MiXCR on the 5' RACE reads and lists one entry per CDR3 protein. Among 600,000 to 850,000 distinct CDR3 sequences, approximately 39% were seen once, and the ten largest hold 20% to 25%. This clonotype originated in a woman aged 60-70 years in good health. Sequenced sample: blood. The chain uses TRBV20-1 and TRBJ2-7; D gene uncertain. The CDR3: CSAIDGPYEQYF. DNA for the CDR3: TGCAGTGCTATTGATGGACCCTACGAGCAGTACTTC.